This T cell receptor delta chain was documented in a study of Vδ1+ human thymocytes. Overall study results and limits: In the thymus, TRG and TRD repertoires looked highly polyclonal with Gaussian CDR3 lengths. Many TRG clonotypes were shared between donors; TRD repertoires were essentially private. Bulk repertoire data may be misinterpreted because of unexpected Vdelta2 sequences.

RNA was extracted from the cells and then reverse transcribed. The CDR3 regions were amplified by multiplex PCR from V-gene primers to a constant-region primer. TCRdb re-called the multiplex PCR reads via CATT. Of over 65,000 delta-chain clones listed, 30% to 45% are singletons. CDR3 length equals 25 residues. Trimming removed 1 base from V and 0 bases from J; junction bases left unmatched: 32. Germline V gives CDR1 TSWWSYY, CDR2 QGS. The sample holds a few counts of this clone. The antigen is undetermined. The sorted cells were CD3+ Vdelta1+ Vdelta2- thymocytes from alphabeta-depleted thymus. The gene calls are TRDV1 and TRDJ1; 7 positions agree with TRDD3. The sequence came from a boy under two years old who had congenital heart surgery. Sequencing used Vdelta1+ gamma-delta thymocytes from the thymus. Subset of the sample: FACS-sorted CD3+ TCRalphabeta- TCRVdelta1+ TCRVdelta2- thymocytes. The DNA of the CDR3 is TGTGCTCTTGGGGAACCCGTAAGGAAGTTTCCAATTCCGCGTGGGATACCCAAGCACACCGATAAACTCATCTTT. It is translated as CALGEPVRKFPIPRGIPKHTDKLIF.